This TCR beta chain was recovered during a study of B cell selection in AIRE deficiency. CDR3 length: 15 amino acids. V lost 0 bases and J lost 0, with 9 bases in between. In germline, CDR1 is GTSNPN, CDR2 SVGIG (reference sequence). Study observations and caveats: Around 33% of healthy-shared Treg sequences were found among patient Tconv cells. Shared Treg sequences were biased toward short CDR3s with few non-templated nucleotide insertions. Healthy donors alone shared roughly 32% of around 3,700 Treg sequences; patients alone approximately 9.4%.

A remark on this clone: Antigen specificity is unknown.

In the authors' methods: Conventional T cell pools: 90,000 to 120,000 distinct patient, some 1.3x10^5 donor TCRbeta sequences. The table came from immunoSEQ multiplex PCR; TCRdb's copy has only in-frame clones and leaves some out. The V and J calls and clone size are taken from that table; D and trimming were inferred from the DNA. Of fewer than 30,000 clones in the sample, approximately 97% are singletons; the top ten hold roughly 0.2%. The sorted conventional CD4 T cells were gated as CD4+CD127+. The clonotype comes from a human donor with AIRE deficiency. Material: conventional CD4+ T cells sorted from PBMCs. V usage is TRBV30 and J usage is TRBJ1-3; D unresolved. The CDR3 is CAWSVLGFSGNTIYF. The CDR3 DNA follows: TGTGCCTGGAGTGTTCTCGGGTTCTCTGGAAACACCATATATTTT.